The 15 T cell receptor beta chains given below trace back to one sample, sequenced in a study of beta chain features in type 1 diabetes. Investigators reverse transcribed all isolated RNA, so they sequenced expressed TCRB transcripts. Profiling relied on immunoSEQ multiplex PCR, and the TCRdb table lists in-frame clones only, not all of them. The sample holds hundreds of thousands of clones, around 10% seen once. Input material: naive CD4+ T cells from blood. The receptor source for this set is a woman aged 18-30 years in good health.

This clone was detected a few times. This chain joins TRBV9 and TRBJ2-3; the D gene is possibly TRBD1 (5 bases). Germline lookup yields CDR1 SGDLS and CDR2 YYNGEE. This CDR3 comprises 14 residues. Trimming cost V 3 bases and J 7 bases, with 15 bases left between them. This CDR3 is CASSARESGYTQYF. In DNA, the CDR3 is TGTGCCAGCAGCGCCAGGGAATCCGGGTATACGCAGTATTTT.

The rearrangement joins TRBV14 to TRBJ1-1; D call uncertain. Germline CDR1 reads SGHDN; CDR2 reads FVKESK. The CDR3 runs 11 residues. The germline V and J ends were trimmed by 8 bases and 10 bases, with 14 bases remaining between them. DNA of the CDR3: TGTGCCAGCTTCGGACGGAAGGGAGCTTTCTTT. Amino acid sequence: CASFGRKGAFF.

The rearrangement links TRBV7-3 to TRBJ1-5; unclear D gene. In germline, CDR1 is SGHTA, CDR2 FQGTGA. The V end was cut by 4 bases, the J end by 1 base, with 5 bases between. The CDR3 totals 13 residues. The CDR3 loop is CASSSESNQPQHF. The CDR3 bases are TGTGCCAGCAGCTCTGAAAGCAATCAGCCCCAGCATTTT.

This sequence joins TRBV15 and TRBJ2-3, with 9 nucleotides matching TRBD2. V lost 7 bases to trimming and J lost 0 bases; unmatched junction nucleotides: 8. The CDR3 sequence is 16 residues long. Germline V lookup: CDR1 LNHNV, CDR2 YYDKDF (reference sequence). The CDR3 DNA reads TGTGCCACCACCGAGCGACTAGCGGCTAGCACAGATACGCAGTATTTT. It encodes CATTERLAASTDTQYF.

The chain has TRBV14 and TRBJ2-3, with 8 bases matching TRBD2. V shed 0 bases, J shed 4 bases, and the junction held 6 bases outside the gene matches. Germline CDR1 and CDR2: SGHDN and FVKESK. This CDR3 spans 16 amino acids. CDR3 DNA: TGTGCCAGCAGCCAAGACCCAGCGGGAGTGGCAGATACGCAGTATTTT. Protein: CASSQDPAGVADTQYF.

This clone has ten or more counts. The chain joins TRBV30 to TRBJ2-3; TRBD2 is a possible D gene (6 bases). Germline CDR1 is GTSNPN and CDR2 is SVGIG (reference sequence). This CDR3 has 15 amino acids. Trimming stripped 0 bases from V and 2 bases from J, with 12 bases between. The DNA of the CDR3 is TGTGCCTGGAGTGTACTGGGCGGGACCACAGATACGCAGTATTTT. It specifies CAWSVLGGTTDTQYF.

This sequence joins TRBV29-1 and TRBJ2-2; 14 positions match TRBD2. The CDR3 length is 14 residues. Germline V lookup: CDR1 SQVTM, CDR2 ANQGSEA. Trimming at V came to 7 bases and at J to 7 bases, leaving 5 bases not matched to a gene. This chain's CDR3 is CSGGTSGGIGELFF. For the CDR3, the DNA is TGCAGCGGCGGGACTAGCGGGGGAATCGGGGAGCTGTTTTTT.

The chain is built from TRBV7-2 and TRBJ2-7; D gene ambiguous. The CDR3 is 13 amino acids. Germline CDR1 reads SGHTA; CDR2 reads FQGNSA. V was cut by 0 bases and J by 7 bases, with 10 bases left in between. The CDR3 region is CASSLAAAREQYV. Written as DNA, the CDR3 is TGTGCCAGCAGCTTAGCGGCGGCTAGAGAGCAGTACGTC.

V gene TRBV18 combines with J gene TRBJ2-3; 13 nucleotides agree with TRBD2. J was trimmed by 4 bases and V by 3 bases; bases with no gene match: 10. Germline V gene data show CDR1 as KGHSH and CDR2 as LQKENI. The CDR3 spans 18 residues. The CDR3 loop reads CASSPDTSGGAQADTQYF. CDR3 bases: TGTGCCAGCTCACCGGATACTAGCGGGGGGGCTCAGGCAGATACGCAGTATTTT.

This clone was counted between two and nine times. The chain links TRBV9 to TRBJ2-6; tentative D call: TRBD2 (6 bases). Deletions cut 0 bases from V and 0 bases from J, with 10 bases between. The CDR3 runs to 17 residues. From germline, CDR1 is SGDLS and CDR2 YYNGEE. CDR3 protein: CASSVVVGGSGANVLTF. CDR3 DNA sequence: TGTGCCAGCAGCGTAGTGGTGGGAGGCTCTGGGGCCAACGTCCTGACTTTC. The full variable domain, in which reference TRBV9 and TRBJ2-6 provide the parts outside the CDR3, is DSGVTQTPKHLITATGQRVTLRCSPRSGDLSVYWYQQSLDQGLQFLIQYYNGEERAKGNILERFSAQQFPDLHSELNLSSLELGDSALYFCASSVVVGGSGANVLTFGAGSRLTVL.

This chain connects TRBV29-1 to TRBJ1-1; tentatively, D is TRBD1 (5 bases). The CDR3 consists of 14 residues. V lost 4 bases, J lost 2 bases, and 14 bases lay in between. CDR1 is SQVTM and CDR2 is ANQGSEA in the germline V gene. The CDR3 DNA reads as TGCAGCGTTGTTATAAGGGGAGGTAACACTGAAGCTTTCTTT. It encodes CSVVIRGGNTEAFF.

J is TRBJ2-3 and V is TRBV5-1; the match to TRBD1 covers 10 bases. There are 15 residues in the CDR3. The germline V gene encodes CDR1 SGHRS and CDR2 YFSETQ. V shed 4 bases and J 2 bases; nucleotides not matched to a gene: 4. The DNA of the CDR3 is TGCGCCAGCAGCAGCGGGACAGGGGACACAGATACGCAGTATTTT. Encoded protein: CASSSGTGDTDTQYF.

The chain combines TRBV9 with TRBJ1-5; 10 nucleotides match TRBD1. This CDR3 is 15 amino acids long. The V gene end was trimmed by 4 bases and the J gene end by 3 bases; junction bases not matched to a gene: 4. The germline CDR1 and CDR2 sequences are SGDLS and YYNGEE. The CDR3 sequence is CASSQGQGFNQPQHF. In DNA, the CDR3 is TGTGCCAGCAGCCAGGGACAGGGGTTCAATCAGCCCCAGCATTTT.

This clone was observed a handful of times. The genes are TRBV5-4 and TRBJ2-5; 9 nucleotides line up with TRBD2. CDR3 length: 13 residues. The J segment lost 5 bases and the V segment lost 6 bases, leaving 5 bases of the junction unmatched. Germline-derived CDR1 and CDR2 are SGHNT and YYREEE (reference sequence). The CDR3 loop is CASNGGLAETQYF. The CDR3 DNA is TGTGCCAGCAACGGAGGACTAGCGGAGACCCAGTACTTC.

This chain joins TRBV4-1 and TRBJ2-3, with TRBD2 matching over 9 bases. Germline V lookup: CDR1 MGHRA, CDR2 YSYEKL. There are 17 residues in the CDR3. Trimming took 6 bases from V and 0 from J; bases not matched to a gene: 10. DNA for the CDR3: TGCGCCAGCAGGTCTGCTAGCGGGATAACTAGCACAGATACGCAGTATTTT. Translation gives CASRSASGITSTDTQYF.